This T cell receptor beta chain stems from a study of siplizumab effects on memory and regulatory T cells. TCRdb keeps only in-frame clones here, not all; method: immunoSEQ multiplex PCR. The sample includes about 94,000 clones, around 94% of them seen just once. The clonotype was recovered from a human donor in good health. The sequenced sample was non-Treg CD4+ T cells sorted from blood.

The DNA for the CDR3 is TGTGCCAGCAGCTTAATGGCCCAAAACACTGAAGCTTTCTTT. Amino acids: CASSLMAQNTEAFF. This rearrangement joins TRBV7-6 to TRBJ1-1, with unresolved D. Looked up from germline, CDR1 is SGHVS and CDR2 is FNYEAQ. The germline V and J ends were trimmed by 2 bases and 2 bases, with 9 bases remaining between them. The CDR3 length is 14 residues.